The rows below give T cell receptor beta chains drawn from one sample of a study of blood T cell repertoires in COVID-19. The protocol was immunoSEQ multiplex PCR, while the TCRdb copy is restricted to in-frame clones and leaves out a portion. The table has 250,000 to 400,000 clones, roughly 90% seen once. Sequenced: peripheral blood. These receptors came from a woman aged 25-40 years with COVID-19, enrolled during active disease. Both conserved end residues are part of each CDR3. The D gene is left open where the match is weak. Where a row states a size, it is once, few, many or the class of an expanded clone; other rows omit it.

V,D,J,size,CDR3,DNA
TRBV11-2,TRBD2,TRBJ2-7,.,CASSPRGGLTYEQYF,TGTGCCAGCAGCCCCCGGGGGGGCTTGACCTACGAGCAGTACTTC
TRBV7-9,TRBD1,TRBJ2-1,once,CASRGSGGLNEQFF,TGTGCCAGCAGGGGTTCAGGGGGTCTCAATGAGCAGTTCTTC
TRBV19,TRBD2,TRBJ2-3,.,CASSIDSSGRASSDTQYF,TGTGCCAGTAGTATTGACTCCAGCGGGAGGGCCTCGTCGGATACGCAGTATTTT
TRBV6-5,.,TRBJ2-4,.,CASSYQGTKNIQYF,TGTGCCAGCAGTTACCAGGGTACCAAAAACATTCAGTACTTC
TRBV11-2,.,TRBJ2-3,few,CASSSTQASRATDTQYF,TGTGCCAGCAGCTCAACCCAGGCTAGCCGTGCCACAGATACGCAGTATTTT
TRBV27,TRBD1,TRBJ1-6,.,CASGTAYNSPLHF,TGTGCCAGCGGGACAGCTTATAATTCACCCCTCCACTTT
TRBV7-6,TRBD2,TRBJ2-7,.,CASSLVLAGGPNEQYF,TGTGCCAGCAGCTTAGTCTTAGCGGGAGGGCCAAACGAGCAGTACTTC
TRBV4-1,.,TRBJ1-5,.,CASSQDGGIGNQPQHF,TGCGCCAGCAGCCAAGATGGAGGGATTGGGAATCAGCCCCAGCATTTT
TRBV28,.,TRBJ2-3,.,CASRGSTDTQYF,TGTGCCAGCAGGGGCAGCACAGATACGCAGTATTTT
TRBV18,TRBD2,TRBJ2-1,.,CASSPQLARYNEQFF,TGTGCCAGCTCACCACAACTAGCGCGGTACAATGAGCAGTTCTTC
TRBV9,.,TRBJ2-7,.,CASSAAGRTYEQYF,TGTGCCAGCAGCGCCGCGGGACGCACCTACGAGCAGTACTTC
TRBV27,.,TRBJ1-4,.,CASSLDPSQAGEKLFF,TGTGCCAGCAGTTTAGACCCGTCCCAGGCAGGTGAAAAACTGTTTTTT
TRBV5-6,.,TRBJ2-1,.,CASTSEAGSYNEQFF,TGTGCCAGCACCTCCGAAGCCGGCTCCTACAATGAGCAGTTCTTC
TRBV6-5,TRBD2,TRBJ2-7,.,CASGRSGLAYEQYF,TGTGCCAGCGGGAGAAGCGGACTAGCCTACGAGCAGTACTTC
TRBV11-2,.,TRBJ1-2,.,CASSRRDGNYGYTF,TGTGCCAGCAGCCGCAGGGATGGAAACTATGGCTACACCTTC
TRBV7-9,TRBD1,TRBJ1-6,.,CASSPRTGGRGYSPLHF,TGTGCCAGCAGCCCCCGGACAGGGGGCAGGGGATATTCACCCCTCCACTTT
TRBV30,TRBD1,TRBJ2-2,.,CAWKDREVGELFF,TGTGCCTGGAAGGACAGGGAGGTCGGGGAGCTGTTTTTT
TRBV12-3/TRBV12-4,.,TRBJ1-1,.,CASSYTASTEAFF,TGTGCCAGCAGCTATACCGCGTCCACTGAAGCTTTCTTT
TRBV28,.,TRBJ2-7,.,CASLGTTQQYF,TGTGCCAGCCTCGGGACAACCCAGCAGTACTTC
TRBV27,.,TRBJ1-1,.,CASSNNRNTEAFF,TGTGCCAGCAGTAATAATAGAAACACTGAAGCTTTCTTT
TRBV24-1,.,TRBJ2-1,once,CATSLRGGEQFF,TGTGCCACCAGTCTTAGAGGAGGTGAGCAGTTCTTC
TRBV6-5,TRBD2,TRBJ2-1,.,CASTQAGGSYNEQFF,TGTGCCAGCACCCAAGCGGGAGGGTCCTACAATGAGCAGTTCTTC
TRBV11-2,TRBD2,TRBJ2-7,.,CASSVTSGKTYEQYF,TGTGCCAGCAGCGTGACTAGCGGGAAGACCTACGAGCAGTACTTC
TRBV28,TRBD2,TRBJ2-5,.,CASSVGGSQETQYF,TGTGCCAGCAGCGTGGGGGGGAGCCAAGAGACCCAGTACTTC
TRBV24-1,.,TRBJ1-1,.,CATRGAGDTEAFF,TGTGCCACCAGAGGGGCAGGGGACACTGAAGCTTTCTTT
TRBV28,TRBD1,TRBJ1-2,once,CASSLTGGIVYGYTF,TGTGCCAGCAGTTTGACAGGGGGCATTGTCTATGGCTACACCTTC
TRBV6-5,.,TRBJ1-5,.,CASSSRGGNQPQHF,TGTGCCAGCAGTTCTAGGGGTGGCAATCAGCCCCAGCATTTT
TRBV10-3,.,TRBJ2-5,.,CAASTSSGVETQYF,TGTGCCGCCTCCACTAGCTCGGGTGTCGAGACCCAGTACTTC
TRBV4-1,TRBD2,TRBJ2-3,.,CASSQEWLAGSGDTQYF,TGCGCCAGCAGCCAAGAGTGGCTAGCGGGATCGGGAGATACGCAGTATTTT
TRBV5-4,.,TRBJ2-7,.,CASSLGAPLLLREQYF,TGTGCCAGCAGCTTGGGGGCGCCGCTCCTCCTACGAGAGCAGTACTTC
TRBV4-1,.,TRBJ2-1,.,CASSLSGTPYNEQFF,TGCGCCAGCAGCCTATCCGGGACACCCTACAATGAGCAGTTCTTC
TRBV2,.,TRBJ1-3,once,CASSERGGNTIYF,TGTGCCAGCAGTGAACGGGGTGGAAACACCATATATTTT
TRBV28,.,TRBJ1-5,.,CASSSAGGYNQPQHF,TGTGCCAGCAGTTCCGCGGGAGGATACAATCAGCCCCAGCATTTT
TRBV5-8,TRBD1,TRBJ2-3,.,CASSRDSGISTDTQYF,TGTGCCAGCTCCCGGGACAGTGGAATTAGCACAGATACGCAGTATTTT
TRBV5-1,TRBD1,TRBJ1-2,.,CASSLEGAYGYTF,TGCGCCAGCAGCTTGGAGGGGGCCTATGGCTACACCTTC